A single sample gave rise to the 28 T cell receptor beta chains below, sequenced in a study of OX40 agonist ivuxolimab in advanced cancers. Sequencing used immunoSEQ multiplex PCR; TCRdb keeps in-frame clones, though not all of them. The table has some 83,000 clones, roughly 84% seen once; the top ten hold 7.3%. Sequenced material: CD4+ or CD8+ T cells sorted from blood, taken in a trial of the OX40 agonist ivuxolimab. These TCRs come from an adult with an advanced solid tumor such as melanoma, head and neck, liver or kidney cancer.

J is TRBJ1-2 and V is TRBV5-6; TRBD1 matches at 7 bases. Germline V lookup: CDR1 SGHDT, CDR2 YYEEEE. The junction had 3 bases not matched to a gene; V was cut back by 2 bases and J by 2 bases. The CDR3 extends over 14 amino acids. CDR3 bases: TGTGCCAGCAGCTTAGTACAGGGGAACTATGGCTACACCTTC. Protein: CASSLVQGNYGYTF.

CDR3 nucleotide sequence: TGTGCCAGCAGCCGCACTAAGCTCGAGCAGTACTTC. Translated: CASSRTKLEQYF. V usage is TRBV6-1 and J usage is TRBJ2-7, with D uncertain. The CDR3 loop spans 12 amino acids. CDR1 and CDR2 from the germline V gene are MNHNS and SASEGT. V dropped 6 bases and J dropped 6 bases, with 12 bases sitting between them.

This clone was counted a few times. The gene calls are TRBV7-3 and TRBJ2-3; 12 nucleotides align to TRBD2. The CDR3 contains 16 residues. V lost 6 bases to trimming and J lost 5 bases; unmatched junction nucleotides: 9. Per germline, CDR1 SGHTA and CDR2 FQGTGA. CDR3 loop: CASRFRLAGAGDTQYF. The CDR3 DNA reads as TGTGCCAGCAGGTTCAGACTAGCGGGAGCAGGAGATACGCAGTATTTT. The full variable domain, completed using reference TRBV7-3 and TRBJ2-3, is GAGVSQTPSNKVTEKGKYVELRCDPISGHTALYWYRQSLGQGPEFLIYFQGTGAADDSGLPNDRFFAVRPEGSVSTLKIQRTERGDSAVYLCASRFRLAGAGDTQYFGPGTRLTVL.

With regard to this clone: The junction differs from germline at one of its ends, possibly a read error. The chain is built from TRBV7-7 and TRBJ2-3; D is unresolved. CDR3 size: 13 residues. The germline V gene has CDR1 SSHAT and CDR2 FNYEAQ (reference sequence). The CDR3 here is CASSLGSRDTQYF. The DNA for the CDR3 is TGTGCTAGCAGCTTAGGGTCCAGAGATACGCAGTATTTT.

This chain links TRBV5-4 with TRBJ2-7, with TRBD2 matching over 10 bases. The CDR3 runs 13 residues. From germline, CDR1 is SGHNT and CDR2 YYREEE (reference sequence). V lost 3 bases to trimming and J lost 9 bases; unmatched junction nucleotides: 6. The CDR3 reads CASSWGTSVVQYF. The CDR3 DNA is TGTGCCAGCAGCTGGGGGACTAGCGTCGTGCAGTACTTC.

This chain uses TRBV4-2 with TRBJ2-1; tentatively, D is TRBD2 (6 bases). Germline V CDR1 and CDR2: LGHNA, YNFKEQ. V shed 1 base and J shed 7 bases, with 14 bases lying between them. The CDR3 loop spans 15 amino acids. The CDR3 coding sequence is TGTGCCAGCAGCCAAGCGGGGACGGGAGCAAATGAGCAGTTCTTC. Residues: CASSQAGTGANEQFF.

The rearrangement joins TRBV5-4 to TRBJ2-2; 8 bases match TRBD2. The CDR3 is made up of 16 amino acids. Germline values: CDR1 SGHNT, CDR2 YYREEE (reference sequence). V shed 1 base, J shed 6 bases, and the junction held 8 bases outside the gene matches. Written as DNA, the CDR3 is TGTGCCAGCAGCTTGCAAGCGGGAGAAGGTTCCGGGGAGCTGTTTTTT. Protein sequence: CASSLQAGEGSGELFF.

The chain carries TRBV6-5 and TRBJ1-2, with 9 bases fitting TRBD1. Germline V gene sequence: CDR1 MNHEY, CDR2 SVGAGI. After removal of 4 bases from V and 6 bases from J, the junction contained 12 bases not matched to a gene. The CDR3 consists of 16 residues. The CDR3 DNA follows: TGTGCCAGCAGTTGGACTCGATCGGACAGGGGCCATGGCTACACCTTC. Amino acid sequence: CASSWTRSDRGHGYTF.

This clone appeared once. The chain joins TRBV5-4 to TRBJ2-2; the D gene is possibly TRBD2 (5 bases). The CDR3 length is 14 residues. The germline gives CDR1 SGHNT, CDR2 YYREEE (reference sequence). The V and J ends lost 3 bases and 5 bases respectively, with 11 bases between them. CDR3 loop: CASSSGLKTGELFF. The CDR3 region has the DNA TGTGCCAGCAGCTCTGGACTGAAAACCGGGGAGCTGTTTTTT.

The chain employs TRBV5-4 and TRBJ2-3; unclear D gene. CDR3 length: 13 amino acids. CDR1 is SGHNT, CDR2 YYREEE, per germline (reference sequence). Between the trimmed V and J ends, which lost 1 base and 2 bases, there was a span of 5 bases. CDR3 coding DNA: TGTGCCAGCAGCTTGAAGGACACAGATACGCAGTATTTT. Encoded protein: CASSLKDTDTQYF.

The chain carries TRBV5-1 and TRBJ1-5; a possible D gene is TRBD1 (6 bases). The CDR3 runs 15 residues. Trimming left V 2 bases short and J 0 bases short, with 9 bases between. Germline CDR1 reads SGHRS; CDR2 reads YFSETQ. CDR3 in amino acids: CASSLQGYSNQPQHF. DNA for the CDR3: TGCGCCAGCAGCTTACAGGGATATAGCAATCAGCCCCAGCATTTT.

This chain links TRBV5-6 with TRBJ2-2, with 8 bases identical to TRBD1. The CDR3 contains 16 residues. Germline values: CDR1 SGHDT, CDR2 YYEEEE. The J segment lost 6 bases and the V segment lost 1 base, leaving 8 bases of the junction unmatched. In DNA, the CDR3 is TGTGCCAGCAGCTTGTGGGCAGGGGGCCGAGCCGGGGAGCTGTTTTTT. Protein sequence: CASSLWAGGRAGELFF.

This clone has more than one count but fewer than ten. This chain uses TRBV5-4 with TRBJ2-7; the match to TRBD2 covers 7 bases. J gave up 3 bases and V 0 bases, and 9 bases lay outside the gene matches. This CDR3 region has 16 residues. Germline values: CDR1 SGHNT, CDR2 YYREEE (reference sequence). CDR3 nucleotide sequence: TGTGCCAGCAGCTTGGGGTCCCCTGCGGGAGACTACGAGCAGTACTTC. Its translation is CASSLGSPAGDYEQYF.

This sequence joins TRBV25-1 and TRBJ2-5, with TRBD2 as a possible D gene (6 bases). Germline assignment: CDR1 MGHDK and CDR2 SYGVNS. CDR3 length: 17 amino acids. V dropped 4 bases and J dropped 1 base, with 19 bases sitting between them. Here the CDR3 DNA reads TGTGCCAGCAGTGTGGTCCGGGTGGGACTGACCCAAGAGACCCAGTACTTC. It encodes CASSVVRVGLTQETQYF.

The chain recombines TRBV7-9 with TRBJ2-7, with 7 bases aligning to TRBD2. Germline V CDR1 and CDR2: SEHNR, FQNEAQ (reference sequence). This CDR3 comprises 12 residues. Losses at the gene ends were 4 bases for V and 3 bases for J; bases not matched to a gene: 0. The DNA for the CDR3 is TGTGCCAGCAGCTCTAGCGGCTACGAGCAGTACTTC. This translates into CASSSSGYEQYF. The whole variable domain, filled in from reference TRBV7-9 and TRBJ2-7, reads DTGVSQNPRHKITKRGQNVTFRCDPISEHNRLYWYRQTLGQGPEFLTYFQNEAQLEKSRLLSDRFSAERPKGSFSTLEIQRTEQGDSAMYLCASSSSGYEQYFGPGTRLTVT.

V usage is TRBV6-6 and J usage is TRBJ1-6; D unresolved. The V end was cut by 5 bases, the J end by 10 bases, with 12 bases between. This CDR3 is 13 amino acids long. The germline CDR1 and CDR2 sequences are MNHNY and SVGAGI (reference sequence). Written as DNA, the CDR3 is TGTGCCAGCAGTCCCGTCAAGGGATCACCCCTCCACTTT. Residues: CASSPVKGSPLHF.

This chain joins TRBV4-2 and TRBJ2-1, with 7 bases matching TRBD1. Germline CDR1 reads LGHNA; CDR2 reads YNFKEQ. The CDR3 extends over 11 amino acids. The V and J ends lost 2 bases and 12 bases, in that order; junction bases with no gene match: 1. In DNA, the CDR3 is TGTGCCAGCAGCCAACAGGGGGTGCAGTTCTTC. As protein: CASSQQGVQFF.

This chain uses TRBV19 with TRBJ2-5; 7 positions agree with TRBD2. Trimming took 8 bases from V and 0 from J; bases not matched to a gene: 6. The CDR3 runs to 14 residues. Germline assignment: CDR1 LNHDA and CDR2 SQIVND (reference sequence). The CDR3: CASGQGGYQETQYF. DNA for the CDR3: TGTGCCAGTGGCCAGGGAGGGTACCAAGAGACCCAGTACTTC.

V usage is TRBV2 and J usage is TRBJ1-4, with 9 bases matching TRBD1. The CDR3 runs 15 residues. Germline CDR1 SNHLY, CDR2 FYNNEI. Losses at the gene ends were 6 bases for V and 3 bases for J; bases not matched to a gene: 5. CDR3 bases: TGTGCCAGCAGACAACAGGGGGCGCCTAATGAAAAACTGTTTTTT. Translation gives CASRQQGAPNEKLFF. Drawing the rest from reference TRBV2 and TRBJ1-4, the complete variable domain is EPEVTQTPSHQVTQMGQEVILRCVPISNHLYFYWYRQILGQKVEFLVSFYNNEISEKSEIFDDQFSVERPDGSNFTLKIRSTKLEDSAMYFCASRQQGAPNEKLFFGSGTQLSVL.

The chain links TRBV12-5 to TRBJ2-5; possibly TRBD2 for D (6 bases). CDR3 length: 13 amino acids. Germline CDR1 reads LGHNT; CDR2 reads FRNRAP. Trimming cost V 4 bases and J 6 bases, with 12 bases left between them. The CDR3 sequence is CASGSEGPQTQYF. Written as DNA, the CDR3 is TGTGCTAGTGGTTCGGAGGGGCCCCAGACCCAGTACTTC.

This chain connects TRBV5-1 to TRBJ2-3; the match to TRBD2 covers 12 bases. V trimming: 1 base; J trimming: 5 bases; junction bases outside the gene matches: 14. The germline V gene encodes CDR1 SGHRS and CDR2 YFSETQ. The CDR3 contains 19 residues. The CDR3 region is CASSLLGLAGGQSRDTQYF. CDR3 DNA: TGCGCCAGCAGCTTGCTTGGGCTAGCGGGGGGGCAATCCAGAGATACGCAGTATTTT. Full variable domain (outside the CDR3, taken from reference TRBV5-1 and TRBJ2-3): KAGVTQTPRYLIKTRGQQVTLSCSPISGHRSVSWYQQTPGQGLQFLFEYFSETQRNKGNFPGRFSGRQFSNSRSEMNVSTLELGDSALYLCASSLLGLAGGQSRDTQYFGPGTRLTVL.

The chain recombines TRBV19 with TRBJ2-1; TRBD1 or TRBD2 may be the D gene (5 bases each). There are 11 residues in the CDR3. The germline V gene encodes CDR1 LNHDA and CDR2 SQIVND (reference sequence). Trimming took 1 base from V and 10 from J, leaving 5 bases between them. CDR3 sequence (DNA): TGTGCCAGTAGTATAGGGGGGGAGCAGTTCTTC. It is translated as CASSIGGEQFF. Full variable domain (remainder filled in from reference TRBV19 and TRBJ2-1): DGGITQSPKYLFRKEGQNVTLSCEQNLNHDAMYWYRQDPGQGLRLIYYSQIVNDFQKGDIAEGYSVSREKKESFPLTVTSAQKNPTAFYLCASSIGGEQFFGPGTRLTVL.

This chain joins TRBV5-4 and TRBJ2-1; 10 bases map to TRBD1. The CDR3 length is 15 residues. J gave up 7 bases and V 4 bases, and 8 bases lay outside the gene matches. Germline V lookup: CDR1 SGHNT, CDR2 YYREEE (reference sequence). The CDR3 coding sequence is TGTGCCAGCAGCGGTGACAGGGGGCGATCGAATGAGCAGTTCTTC. Translated, it gives CASSGDRGRSNEQFF.

The CDR3 DNA is TGTGCCAGTAGGGTAAGACGCACCGGGGAGCTGTTTTTT. Translation: CASRVRRTGELFF. This chain connects TRBV19 to TRBJ2-2; no clear D gene. CDR3 length: 13 amino acids. Trimming left V 6 bases short and J 4 bases short, with 9 bases between. Germline V lookup: CDR1 LNHDA, CDR2 SQIVND (reference sequence).

The chain links TRBV19 to TRBJ2-7, with D possibly being TRBD2 (5 bases). Germline lookup yields CDR1 LNHDA and CDR2 SQIVND (reference sequence). The CDR3 contains 12 residues. V was pared by 4 bases and J by 5 bases, with 9 bases between. The CDR3 region is CASSSPGNEQYF. CDR3 DNA: TGTGCCAGTAGTAGCCCGGGAAACGAGCAGTACTTC.

This sequence joins TRBV23-1 and TRBJ1-1, with 8 positions matching TRBD1. TRBV23-1 is noted as an ORF with a role that remains uncertain. This CDR3 has 17 residues. V lost 1 base, J lost 3 bases, and 10 bases stayed unmatched. CDR3 in DNA: TGCGCCAGCAGTCAATTTTTGTGGACAGGGCGTTACACTGAAGCTTTCTTT. It specifies CASSQFLWTGRYTEAFF.

Comments on this clone: At one end the junction does not follow the germline gene, possibly because of a read error. This chain connects TRBV10-2 to TRBJ1-6, with D hard to call. Germline CDR1 and CDR2: WSHSY and SAAADI. CDR3 length equals 17 residues. In DNA form, the CDR3 reads TGCGCCACCAGTAGGGTTCCGGATTACTCCTATAATTCACCCCTCCACTTT. Its translation is CATSRVPDYSYNSPLHF.

The genes are TRBV6-5 and TRBJ1-1; D gene ambiguous. V lost 3 bases to trimming and J lost 1 base, with 9 bases between them. This CDR3 spans 14 amino acids. Per the germline V gene, CDR1 is MNHEY and CDR2 is SVGAGI. In nucleotides, the CDR3 is TGTGCCAGCAGTTATTCCTATCAGAACACTGAAGCTTTCTTT. Translated: CASSYSYQNTEAFF.